This T cell receptor (beta chain) was obtained from a study of blood T cells in healthy people across ages. Study observations and caveats: Versus aged donors, long-lived donors had higher diversity and more naive CD4+ cells.

On this clonotype itself: What it recognizes is unknown.

A second PCR of about 7 to 11 cycles used a sample-barcoded 5' primer and a J-beta primer mix. MiXCR was run by TCRdb on the 5' RACE reads, yielding one entry per CDR3 protein. Among fewer than 2,000,000 distinct CDR3 sequences listed, roughly two fifths were seen once. V was shortened by 3 bases and J by 10 bases, with 10 bases between the two germline ends. CDR3 size: 12 residues. Germline V CDR1 and CDR2: LGHDT, YNNKEL (reference sequence). Every sample gave at least 6 micrograms of total RNA when it was extracted. Material: blood. The origin of this receptor is a human donor in good health. The chain combines TRBV3-1 with TRBJ2-1; perhaps TRBD2 as D (6 bases). CDR3 region: CASSQRGGEQFF. Written as DNA, the CDR3 is TGTGCCAGCAGCCAGAGGGGAGGCGAGCAGTTCTTC.